This T cell receptor beta chain was identified in a study of CD8 T cells in ankylosing spondylitis. This clonotype was observed at least ten times. Its antigen is unidentified. MiXCR, applied by TCRdb to the 5' RACE reads, yields one record per CDR3 protein. Seen here are around 490,000 distinct CDR3 sequences, under 5.5% observed once, and the top ten hold roughly 3.2%. Study-level findings and limits: Seemingly characteristic of ankylosing spondylitis blood was a TCR beta motif consisting of eight highly homologous variants.

The germline V gene encodes CDR1 SEHNR and CDR2 FQNEAQ (reference sequence). The CDR3 length is 15 residues. V was clipped by 2 bases and J by 8 bases, with 18 bases between them. The V call is TRBV7-9, the J call TRBJ1-2; no firm D call. The receptor comes from a male donor with ankylosing spondylitis. The specimen sequenced was blood, either unsorted or a sorted T cell fraction (not recorded which). The CDR3 region is CASSLPGITSIGYTF. In DNA form, the CDR3 reads TGTGCCAGCAGCTTACCCGGAATCACCTCTATCGGCTACACCTTC.